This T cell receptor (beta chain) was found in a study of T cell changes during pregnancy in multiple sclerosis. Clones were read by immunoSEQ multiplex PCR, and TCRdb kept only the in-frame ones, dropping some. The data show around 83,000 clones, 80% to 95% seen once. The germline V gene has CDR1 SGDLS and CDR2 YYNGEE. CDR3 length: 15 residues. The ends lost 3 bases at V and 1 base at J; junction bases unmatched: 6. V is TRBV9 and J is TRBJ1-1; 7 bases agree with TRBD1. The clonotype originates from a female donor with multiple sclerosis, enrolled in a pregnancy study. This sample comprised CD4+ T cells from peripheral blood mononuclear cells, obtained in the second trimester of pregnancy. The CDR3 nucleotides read TGTGCCAGCAGCGCCCCGGACAGGTCGAACACTGAAGCTTTCTTT. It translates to CASSAPDRSNTEAFF.